The 26 T cell receptor beta chains below all came from one sample that was sequenced in a study of OX40 agonist ivuxolimab in advanced cancers. TCRdb keeps only in-frame clones here, not all; method: immunoSEQ multiplex PCR. Seen here are about 83,000 clones, more than 80% observed once, and the top ten hold about 7.6%. The sample in question was CD4+ or CD8+ T cells sorted from blood, obtained in a trial of the OX40 agonist ivuxolimab. All receptors come from an adult with an advanced solid tumor such as melanoma, head and neck, liver or kidney cancer.

The chain joins TRBV25-1 to TRBJ2-1; D perhaps matches TRBD2 (5 bases). Trimming left V 3 bases short and J 6 bases short, with 18 bases between. The V gene's germline CDR1 is MGHDK and CDR2 SYGVNS. This CDR3 spans 16 amino acids. CDR3 coding DNA: TGTGCCAGCAGTGATGGAGGACCCTTATTGAGCAATGAGCAGTTCTTC. It translates to CASSDGGPLLSNEQFF.

This sequence joins TRBV7-8 and TRBJ2-7; 8 bases agree with TRBD2. Per the germline V gene, CDR1 is SGHVS and CDR2 is FQNEAQ. V dropped 1 base and J dropped 3; count of bases not matched to a gene: 5. The CDR3 spans 15 residues. CDR3 nucleotides: TGTGCCAGCAGCTTAGTGGCGGGGGGTTACTACGAGCAGTACTTC. Amino acids: CASSLVAGGYYEQYF.

The chain joins TRBV15 to TRBJ2-3; unclear D gene. This CDR3 comprises 11 residues. CDR1 LNHNV and CDR2 YYDKDF come from the germline V gene (reference sequence). Trimming took off 11 bases at V and 0 bases at J, with 6 bases between the two ends. The CDR3 reads CAVRSTDTQYF. The CDR3 DNA is TGTGCCGTAAGAAGCACAGATACGCAGTATTTT.

This chain uses TRBV28 with TRBJ1-2; TRBD1 might be the D (5 bases). The CDR3 has 16 amino acids. Germline V lookup: CDR1 MDHEN, CDR2 SYDVKM. The V end lost 5 bases, the J end lost 8 bases, and 24 bases lay between the germline ends. In DNA, the CDR3 is TGTGCCAGCAGTCAGGTAGCGGGGGAGGAAGCGTTCGGCTACACCTTC. Translation gives CASSQVAGEEAFGYTF.

The chain links TRBV28 to TRBJ1-5; 7 bases agree with TRBD1. V was clipped by 2 bases and J by 1 base; unmatched bases: 8. The CDR3 has 17 amino acids. The germline CDR1 and CDR2 sequences are MDHEN and SYDVKM. CDR3 DNA: TGTGCCAGCAGTTTACAGGGACAGTGGATGAGCAATCAGCCCCAGCATTTT. Residues: CASSLQGQWMSNQPQHF. The full variable domain, with the rest looked up from reference TRBV28 and TRBJ1-5, is DVKVTQSSRYLVKRTGEKVFLECVQDMDHENMFWYRQDPGLGLRLIYFSYDVKMKEKGDIPEGYSVSREKKERFSLILESASTNQTSMYLCASSLQGQWMSNQPQHFGDGTRLSIL.

The rearrangement links TRBV4-1 to TRBJ1-2; D may be TRBD1 (6 bases). With 0 bases removed from V and 3 bases from J, the gap between germline ends came to 11 bases. The length of the CDR3 is 15 residues. CDR1 and CDR2 from the germline V gene are MGHRA and YSYEKL. CDR3 DNA: TGCGCCAGCAGCCAAGAGGCAGGGGCATACTATGGCTACACCTTC. Its translation: CASSQEAGAYYGYTF.

This rearrangement joins TRBV28 to TRBJ1-3; a weak D match, TRBD1 (6 bases). V was pared by 1 base and J by 0 bases, with 13 bases between. The germline gives CDR1 MDHEN, CDR2 SYDVKM. This CDR3 is built from 17 residues. The CDR3 protein is CASSLSRTAFSGNTIYF. The CDR3 DNA reads TGTGCCAGCAGTTTATCACGGACAGCATTCTCTGGAAACACCATATATTTT. The full variable domain, in which reference TRBV28 and TRBJ1-3 provide the parts outside the CDR3, is DVKVTQSSRYLVKRTGEKVFLECVQDMDHENMFWYRQDPGLGLRLIYFSYDVKMKEKGDIPEGYSVSREKKERFSLILESASTNQTSMYLCASSLSRTAFSGNTIYFGEGSWLTVV.

This chain joins TRBV30 and TRBJ1-2; D is ambiguous. The CDR3 is 13 amino acids. V gave up 4 bases and J gave up 4 bases, with 13 bases separating them. In germline, CDR1 is GTSNPN, CDR2 SVGIG (reference sequence). The CDR3 nucleotides read TGTGCCTGGACCCCCCCGGAAGGCTATGGCTACACCTTC. Translated, it gives CAWTPPEGYGYTF.

This rearrangement joins TRBV28 to TRBJ2-1; the D gene could be TRBD1 or TRBD2 (5 bases each). The CDR3 extends over 11 amino acids. Germline loops: CDR1 MDHEN, CDR2 SYDVKM. V was trimmed by 2 bases and J by 11 bases, leaving 7 bases between them. CDR3 protein: CASSLMGQQFF. Written as DNA, the CDR3 is TGTGCCAGCAGTTTAATGGGACAGCAGTTCTTC.

This clone was counted a few times. This chain connects TRBV30 to TRBJ2-7; TRBD2 matches 16 bases. Germline CDR1 GTSNPN, CDR2 SVGIG (reference sequence). The CDR3 has 15 residues. The trim removed 5 bases at V and 5 bases at J, leaving 6 bases unmatched. CDR3 in DNA: TGTGCCTGGTGGGGACTAGCGGGAGGGCCGGACGAGCAGTACGTC. It yields the protein CAWWGLAGGPDEQYV.

The rearrangement joins TRBV4-1 to TRBJ2-5; TRBD2 matches at 11 bases. CDR1 is MGHRA and CDR2 is YSYEKL in the germline V gene. Trimming at V came to 8 bases and at J to 10 bases, leaving 6 bases not matched to a gene. This CDR3 contains 12 residues. This CDR3 is CASGLAGGIQYF. CDR3 DNA: TGCGCCAGCGGTCTAGCGGGAGGAATCCAGTACTTC.

V is TRBV6-1 and J is TRBJ1-1, with no clear D. This CDR3 contains 11 residues. The V gene lost 4 bases and the J gene lost 10 bases, with 10 bases spanning the gap. CDR1 MNHNS and CDR2 SASEGT come from the germline V gene. CDR3 nucleotides: TGTGCCAGCAGTGCCGGGCGAGGAGCTTTCTTT. Translating it yields CASSAGRGAFF.

This chain uses TRBV28 with TRBJ1-2; weak D call: TRBD1 (5 bases). The germline V gene encodes CDR1 MDHEN and CDR2 SYDVKM. Trimming stripped 7 bases from V and 5 bases from J, with 11 bases between. The CDR3 length is 12 residues. The CDR3 DNA sequence: TGTGCCAGCACGGGGGAGTCGTATGGCTACACCTTC. Its protein product is CASTGESYGYTF.

The chain carries TRBV10-3 and TRBJ2-5; D is possibly TRBD2 (5 bases). V was trimmed by 0 bases and J by 2 bases, leaving 22 bases between them. The germline V gene has CDR1 ENHRY and CDR2 SYGVKD. CDR3 length: 19 amino acids. In DNA form, the CDR3 reads TGTGCCATCAGTGAGTCACAAGCCCGGGGTATAGGTGGGCAAGAGACCCAGTACTTC. Amino acid sequence: CAISESQARGIGGQETQYF.

The gene calls are TRBV4-3 and TRBJ1-4; TRBD1 is a possible D gene (6 bases). CDR3 length: 14 amino acids. Germline values: CDR1 LGHNA, CDR2 YSLEER. Trimming removed 4 bases at V and 7 bases at J, with 13 bases between. Written as DNA, the CDR3 is TGCGCCAGCAGCCGGGAAGAGGGGGGTGAAAAACTGTTTTTT. As protein: CASSREEGGEKLFF.

The chain carries TRBV16 and TRBJ2-7; 7 bases align to TRBD1. J was trimmed by 2 bases and V by 0 bases; bases with no gene match: 4. The CDR3 runs 15 residues. From germline, CDR1 is KGHSY and CDR2 FQNENV. CDR3 DNA: TGTGCCAGCAGCCAATCCATGGGACAGACCTACGAGCAGTACTTC. Protein: CASSQSMGQTYEQYF.

This chain joins TRBV5-4 and TRBJ2-7; 7 positions match TRBD1. CDR1 and CDR2 (germline): SGHNT, YYREEE (reference sequence). The CDR3 runs to 14 residues. V shed 3 bases and J 5 bases; nucleotides not matched to a gene: 8. DNA for the CDR3: TGTGCCAGCAGCTACGGACAGGCAAGAGACGAGCAGTACTTC. It encodes CASSYGQARDEQYF.

The chain recombines TRBV28 with TRBJ1-6, with D possibly being TRBD1 (5 bases). The V gene lost 3 bases and the J gene lost 9 bases, with 12 bases spanning the gap. This CDR3 comprises 14 residues. Germline loops: CDR1 MDHEN, CDR2 SYDVKM. CDR3 DNA: TGTGCCAGCAGTTTGCGAACCACAGGTTCACCCCTCCACTTT. Its translation: CASSLRTTGSPLHF.

The V gene is TRBV6-5, the J gene TRBJ2-1; D is possibly TRBD2 (6 bases). CDR1 and CDR2 from the germline V gene are MNHEY and SVGAGI. Trimming left V 2 bases short and J 4 bases short, with 15 bases between. The CDR3 covers 16 residues. The CDR3 nucleotides read TGTGCCAGCAGTTACGGGGCGTGGGAGGAGTACAATGAGCAGTTCTTC. Translated, it gives CASSYGAWEEYNEQFF.

The chain is built from TRBV19 and TRBJ1-3, with no clear D. This CDR3 has 15 residues. Germline V gene data show CDR1 as LNHDA and CDR2 as SQIVND (reference sequence). V shed 1 base and J shed 0 bases, with 7 bases lying between them. The CDR3 coding sequence is TGTGCCAGTAGTATAGTGGGAGGCTCTGGAAACACCATATATTTT. The encoded protein is CASSIVGGSGNTIYF.

V usage is TRBV15 and J usage is TRBJ2-2; 13 positions match TRBD2. The V segment lost 4 bases and the J segment 7 bases; nucleotides outside the gene matches: 9. Germline assignment: CDR1 LNHNV and CDR2 YYDKDF (reference sequence). The CDR3 has 17 residues. The CDR3 region is CATSTGTSGTLYGELFF. The CDR3 DNA reads TGTGCCACCAGCACAGGGACTAGCGGGACTCTGTACGGGGAGCTGTTTTTT.

V and J are TRBV5-4 and TRBJ2-5; D remains unclear. Deletions cut 0 bases from V and 4 bases from J, with 13 bases between. The CDR3 sequence is 15 residues long. Germline loops: CDR1 SGHNT, CDR2 YYREEE (reference sequence). CDR3 loop: CASSLAPSARETQYF. In nucleotides, the CDR3 is TGTGCCAGCAGCTTGGCGCCTTCAGCGCGAGAGACCCAGTACTTC.

The V call is TRBV4-2, the J call TRBJ2-1; TRBD2 matches at 7 bases. V was pared by 4 bases and J by 10 bases, with 1 base of the junction left unmatched. This CDR3 is 11 amino acids long. Germline V gene data show CDR1 as LGHNA and CDR2 as YNFKEQ. DNA of the CDR3: TGTGCCAGCAGCCTGGGGGGGGAGCAGTTCTTC. It encodes CASSLGGEQFF.

The chain carries TRBV9 and TRBJ2-4; 12 bases map to TRBD2. Germline lookup yields CDR1 SGDLS and CDR2 YYNGEE. This CDR3 is 16 amino acids long. The ends lost 3 bases at V and 8 bases at J; junction bases unmatched: 9. CDR3: CASSAPLAGGPDIQYF. The CDR3 DNA sequence: TGTGCCAGCAGCGCGCCTCTAGCGGGAGGGCCCGACATTCAGTACTTC.

The V call is TRBV14, the J call TRBJ2-2; unclear D gene. V was cut by 4 bases and J by 0 bases, with 9 bases left in between. Germline V lookup: CDR1 SGHDN, CDR2 FVKESK. The CDR3 is made up of 15 amino acids. The CDR3 sequence: CASSRGSSNTGELFF. As DNA, the CDR3 is TGTGCCAGCAGCCGGGGATCTTCGAACACCGGGGAGCTGTTTTTT.

The chain couples TRBV28 to TRBJ2-3; D is unclear. V was cut by 6 bases and J by 4 bases, with 14 bases left in between. There are 14 residues in the CDR3. Germline CDR1 reads MDHEN; CDR2 reads SYDVKM. CDR3 sequence reads: CASSSFGSSDTQYF. CDR3 nucleotides: TGTGCCAGCAGCTCCTTTGGGTCATCAGATACGCAGTATTTT.